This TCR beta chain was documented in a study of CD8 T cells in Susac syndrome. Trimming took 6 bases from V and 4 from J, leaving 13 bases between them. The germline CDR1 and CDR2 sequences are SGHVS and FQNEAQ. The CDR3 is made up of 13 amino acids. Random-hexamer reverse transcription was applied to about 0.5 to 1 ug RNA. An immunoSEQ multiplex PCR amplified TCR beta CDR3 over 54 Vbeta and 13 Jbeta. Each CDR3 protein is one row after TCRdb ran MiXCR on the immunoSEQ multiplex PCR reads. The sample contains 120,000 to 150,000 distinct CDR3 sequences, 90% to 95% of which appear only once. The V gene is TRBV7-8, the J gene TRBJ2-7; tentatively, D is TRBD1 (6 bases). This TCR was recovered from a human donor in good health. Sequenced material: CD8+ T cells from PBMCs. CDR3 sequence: CASRPGTSYEQYF. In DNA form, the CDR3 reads TGTGCCAGCAGACCCGGGACAAGTTACGAGCAGTACTTC.